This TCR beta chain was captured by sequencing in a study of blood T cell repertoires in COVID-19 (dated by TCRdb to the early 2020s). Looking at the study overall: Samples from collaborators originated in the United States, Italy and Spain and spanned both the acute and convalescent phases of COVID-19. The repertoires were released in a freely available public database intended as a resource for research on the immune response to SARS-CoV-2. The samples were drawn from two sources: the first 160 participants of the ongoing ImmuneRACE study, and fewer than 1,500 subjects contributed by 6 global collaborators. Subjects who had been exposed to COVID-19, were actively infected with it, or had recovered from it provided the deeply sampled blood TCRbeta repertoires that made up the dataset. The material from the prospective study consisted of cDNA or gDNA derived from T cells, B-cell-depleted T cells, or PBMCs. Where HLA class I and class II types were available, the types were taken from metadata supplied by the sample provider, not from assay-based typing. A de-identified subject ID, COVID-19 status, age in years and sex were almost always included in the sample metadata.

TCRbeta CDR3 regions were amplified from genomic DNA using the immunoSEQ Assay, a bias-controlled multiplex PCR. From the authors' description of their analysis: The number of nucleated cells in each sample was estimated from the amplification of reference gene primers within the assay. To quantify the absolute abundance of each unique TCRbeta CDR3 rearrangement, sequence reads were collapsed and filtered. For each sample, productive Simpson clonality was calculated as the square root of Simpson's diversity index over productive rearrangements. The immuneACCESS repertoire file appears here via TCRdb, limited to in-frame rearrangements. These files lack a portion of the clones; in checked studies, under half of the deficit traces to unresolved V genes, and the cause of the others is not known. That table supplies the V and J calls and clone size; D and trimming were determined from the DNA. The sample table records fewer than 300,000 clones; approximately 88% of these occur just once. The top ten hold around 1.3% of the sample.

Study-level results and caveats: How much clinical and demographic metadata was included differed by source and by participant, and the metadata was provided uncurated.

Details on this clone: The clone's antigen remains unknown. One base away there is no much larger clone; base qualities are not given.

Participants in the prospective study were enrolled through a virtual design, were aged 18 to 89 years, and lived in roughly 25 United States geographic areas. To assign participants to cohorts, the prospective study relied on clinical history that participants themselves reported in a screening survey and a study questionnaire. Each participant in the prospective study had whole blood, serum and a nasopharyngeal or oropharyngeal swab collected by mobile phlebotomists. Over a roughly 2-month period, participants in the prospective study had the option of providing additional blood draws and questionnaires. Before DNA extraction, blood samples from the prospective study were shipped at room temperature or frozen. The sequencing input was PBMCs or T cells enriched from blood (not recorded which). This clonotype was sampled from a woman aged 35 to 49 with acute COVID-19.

The base sequence is TGTGCCACCAGTGCGGGGACACATAGCAATCAGCCCCAGCATTTT. Translated, this gives CATSAGTHSNQPQHF. The rearrangement joined TRBV24-1 to TRBJ1-5; a tentative D call is TRBD1 (6 bases match). CDR1 and CDR2 (KGHDR, SFDVKD) derive from the germline V gene. V is pared back by 5 bases and J by 0 bases, with 10 bases lying between the germline termini. Counted from cysteine to phenylalanine, this CDR3 has 15 amino acids. Just the 45-base CDR3 DNA is kept, in frame starting at base 1.